This T cell receptor (beta chain) was sequenced during a study of blood T cell repertoires in COVID-19. In the study's own analysis: Reference gene primer amplification gave estimated nucleated cell counts. Only in-frame clones appear in the TCRdb table, and some are missing; sequencing was by immunoSEQ multiplex PCR. V and J calls and clone size are copied from that table; D and trimming were computed from the DNA. The sample contains 80,000 to 100,000 clones, about 80% of which appear only once. The origin of this receptor is a human donor in a cohort sampled during active COVID-19. The sequencing input was peripheral blood.

The CDR3 region is CATSRDGNPNEKLFF. The CDR3 DNA reads TGTGCCACCAGCAGAGACGGGAACCCTAATGAAAAACTGTTTTTT. V gene TRBV15 combines with J gene TRBJ1-4, with no clear D. CDR3 size: 15 residues. Germline-derived CDR1 and CDR2 are LNHNV and YYDKDF (reference sequence). V lost 0 bases and J lost 3, with 8 bases in between. Based on the CDR3 plus reference TRBV15 and TRBJ1-4, the full variable domain is DAMVIQNPRYQVTQFGKPVTLSCSQTLNHNVMYWYQQKSSQAPKLLFHYYDKDFNNEADTPDNFQSRRPNTSFCFLDIRSPGLGDTAMYLCATSRDGNPNEKLFFGSGTQLSVL.